This TCR beta chain emerged from a study of blood T cells in healthy people across ages. General study results and limits: A strong correlation between TCR beta diversity and naive T cell percentage was seen.

Worth noting for this clonotype: Its antigen is unidentified.

With V trimmed by 7 bases and J by 5 bases, 9 bases remained unmatched. This CDR3 is built from 15 residues. Germline assignment: CDR1 ENHRY and CDR2 SYGVKD. Together with a sample-barcoded 5' primer, a J-beta primer mix was included in a second PCR lasting about 7 to 11 cycles. TCRdb re-called the 5' RACE reads with MiXCR, one entry per CDR3 protein. The data show around 1,600,000 distinct CDR3 sequences, with roughly two fifths seen just once and over 3.5% held by the top ten. There were healthy Caucasian individuals from Russia, aged about 6 to 100, serving as donors. This chain uses TRBV10-3 with TRBJ1-1; 11 nucleotides agree with TRBD1. Sequenced input: blood. The receptor's source is a woman younger than 30 in good health. DNA of the CDR3: TGTGCCATCACTAAGGGGACAGGGGGAAGAACTGAAGCTTTCTTT. This gives the protein CAITKGTGGRTEAFF.